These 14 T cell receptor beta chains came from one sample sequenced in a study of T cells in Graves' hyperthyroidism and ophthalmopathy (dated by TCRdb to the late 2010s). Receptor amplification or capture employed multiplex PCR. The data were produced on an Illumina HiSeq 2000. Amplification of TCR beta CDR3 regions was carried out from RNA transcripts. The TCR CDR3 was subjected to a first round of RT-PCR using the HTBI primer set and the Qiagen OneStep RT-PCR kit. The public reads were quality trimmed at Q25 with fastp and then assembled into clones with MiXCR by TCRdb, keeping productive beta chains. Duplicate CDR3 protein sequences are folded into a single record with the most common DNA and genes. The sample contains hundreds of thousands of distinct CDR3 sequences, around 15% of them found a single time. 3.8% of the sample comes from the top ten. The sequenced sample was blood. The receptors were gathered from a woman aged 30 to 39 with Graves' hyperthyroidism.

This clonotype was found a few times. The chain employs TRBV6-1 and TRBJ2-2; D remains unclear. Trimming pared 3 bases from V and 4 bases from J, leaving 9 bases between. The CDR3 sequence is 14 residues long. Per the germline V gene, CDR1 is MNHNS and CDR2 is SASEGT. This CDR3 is CASSDRWATGELFF. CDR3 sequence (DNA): TGTGCCAGCAGTGACAGGTGGGCCACCGGGGAGCTGTTTTTT.

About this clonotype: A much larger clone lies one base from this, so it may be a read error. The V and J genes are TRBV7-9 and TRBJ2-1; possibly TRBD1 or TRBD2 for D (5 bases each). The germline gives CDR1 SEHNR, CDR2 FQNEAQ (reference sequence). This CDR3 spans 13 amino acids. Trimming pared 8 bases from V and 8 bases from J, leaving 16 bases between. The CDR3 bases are TGTGCCAGCCGCACGTACCGGGGCGATGAGCAGTTCTTC. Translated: CASRTYRGDEQFF.

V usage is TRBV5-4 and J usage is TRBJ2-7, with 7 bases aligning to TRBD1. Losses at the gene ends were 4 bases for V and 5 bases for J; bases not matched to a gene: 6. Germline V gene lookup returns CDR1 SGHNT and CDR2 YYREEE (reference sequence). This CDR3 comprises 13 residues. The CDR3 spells CASSVTGFNEQYF. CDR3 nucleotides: TGTGCCAGCAGCGTGACAGGGTTCAACGAGCAGTACTTC.

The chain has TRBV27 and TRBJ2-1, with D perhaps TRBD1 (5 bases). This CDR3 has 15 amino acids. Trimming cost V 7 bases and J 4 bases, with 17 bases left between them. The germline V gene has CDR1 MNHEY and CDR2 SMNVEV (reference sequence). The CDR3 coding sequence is TGTGCCAGCATTAAAGGACACGGAGCTTACAATGAGCAGTTCTTC. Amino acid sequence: CASIKGHGAYNEQFF.

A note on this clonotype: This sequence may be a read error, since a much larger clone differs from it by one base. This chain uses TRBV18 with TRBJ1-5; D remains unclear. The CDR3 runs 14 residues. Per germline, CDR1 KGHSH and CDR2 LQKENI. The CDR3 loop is CASSPGRPNQRQHF. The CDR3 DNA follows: TGTGCCAGCTCACCAGGGAGGCCCAATCAGCGCCAGCATTTT.

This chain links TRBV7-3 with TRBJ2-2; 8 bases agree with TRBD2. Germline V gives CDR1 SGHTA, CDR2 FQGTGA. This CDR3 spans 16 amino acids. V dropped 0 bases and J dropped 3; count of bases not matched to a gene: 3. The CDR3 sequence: CASSLTSGIDTGELFF. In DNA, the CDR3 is TGTGCCAGCAGCTTAACTAGCGGGATTGACACCGGGGAGCTGTTTTTT.

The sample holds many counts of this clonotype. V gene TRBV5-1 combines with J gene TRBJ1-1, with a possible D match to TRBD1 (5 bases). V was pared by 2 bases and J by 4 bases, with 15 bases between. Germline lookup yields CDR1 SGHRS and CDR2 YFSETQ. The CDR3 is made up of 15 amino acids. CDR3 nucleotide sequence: TGCGCCAGCAGCTTTCAATCGGGGCCCGGCACTGAAGCTTTCTTT. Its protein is CASSFQSGPGTEAFF.

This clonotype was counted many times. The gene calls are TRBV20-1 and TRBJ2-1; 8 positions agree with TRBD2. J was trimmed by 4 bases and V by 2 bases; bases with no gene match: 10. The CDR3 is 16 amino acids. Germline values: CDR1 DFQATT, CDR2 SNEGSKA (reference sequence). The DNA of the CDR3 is TGCAGTGCTAGACAGCCGAGAGCGGGAGTGTACAATGAGCAGTTCTTC. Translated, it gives CSARQPRAGVYNEQFF.

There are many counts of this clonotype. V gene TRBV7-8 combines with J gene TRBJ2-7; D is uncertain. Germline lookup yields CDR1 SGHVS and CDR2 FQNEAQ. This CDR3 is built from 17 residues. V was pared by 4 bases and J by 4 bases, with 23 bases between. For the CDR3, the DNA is TGTGCCAGCAGCTCCCCCCCCGGAAGGGAAGAAGGGTACGAGCAGTACTTC. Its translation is CASSSPPGREEGYEQYF.

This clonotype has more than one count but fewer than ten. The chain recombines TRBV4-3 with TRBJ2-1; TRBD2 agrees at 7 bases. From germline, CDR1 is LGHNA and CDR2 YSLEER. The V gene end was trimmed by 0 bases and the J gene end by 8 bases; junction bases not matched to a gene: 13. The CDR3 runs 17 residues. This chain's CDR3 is CASSQDRASGVWDEQFF. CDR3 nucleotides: TGCGCCAGCAGCCAAGATAGGGCTAGCGGAGTCTGGGATGAGCAGTTCTTC.

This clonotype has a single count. The DNA of the CDR3 is TGCGCCAGCAGCTTGGGCCCGGGACTAGCGGGAGGTCAGAAGACCCAGTACTTC. This translates into CASSLGPGLAGGQKTQYF. The chain has TRBV5-1 and TRBJ2-5; 15 bases are shared with TRBD2. The CDR3 contains 18 residues. The V segment lost 0 bases and the J segment 6 bases; nucleotides outside the gene matches: 9. The germline V gene has CDR1 SGHRS and CDR2 YFSETQ.

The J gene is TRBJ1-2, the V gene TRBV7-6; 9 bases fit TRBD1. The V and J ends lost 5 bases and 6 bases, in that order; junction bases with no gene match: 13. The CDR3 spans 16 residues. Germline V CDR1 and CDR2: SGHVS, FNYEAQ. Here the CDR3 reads CASSGHLDRGWDGYTF. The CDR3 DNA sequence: TGTGCCAGCAGCGGCCATCTGGACAGGGGATGGGATGGCTACACCTTC.

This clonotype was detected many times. The CDR3 DNA is TGTGCCAGCAGTTACCAGGGTAGCTACGAGCAGTACTTC. This encodes CASSYQGSYEQYF. This chain uses TRBV28 with TRBJ2-7; possible D gene TRBD1, 5 bases. The length of the CDR3 is 13 residues. Germline V CDR1 and CDR2: MDHEN, SYDVKM. V lost 4 bases and J lost 3, with 10 bases in between. The complete variable domain, with remaining parts taken from reference TRBV28 and TRBJ2-7, reads DVKVTQSSRYLVKRTGEKVFLECVQDMDHENMFWYRQDPGLGLRLIYFSYDVKMKEKGDIPEGYSVSREKKERFSLILESASTNQTSMYLCASSYQGSYEQYFGPGTRLTVT.

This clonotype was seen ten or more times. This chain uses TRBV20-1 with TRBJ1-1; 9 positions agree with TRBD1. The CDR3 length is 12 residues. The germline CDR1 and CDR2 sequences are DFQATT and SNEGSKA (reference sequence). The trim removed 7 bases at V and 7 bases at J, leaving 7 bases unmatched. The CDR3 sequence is CSVLQGAGEAFF. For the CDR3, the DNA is TGCAGTGTTCTACAGGGGGCCGGTGAAGCTTTCTTT.